The 11 T cell receptor beta chains given below trace back to one sample, sequenced in a study of PD-L1 blockade in urothelial cancer. Indicated time point: pretreatment peripheral blood. Here immunoSEQ multiplex PCR was the method, and the copy in TCRdb shows in-frame clones only, minus some. The top ten clones hold about 2.9% of a sample with around 130,000 clones, 65% to 85% of them seen once. The sample was PBMCs, taken around atezolizumab (anti-PD-L1) treatment. These receptors were obtained from a man aged 45 to 65 with urothelial cancer.

The CDR3, as DNA: TGTGCCAGCAGTTACTCGGGACAGAGCTACGAGCAGTACTTC. As protein: CASSYSGQSYEQYF. J is TRBJ2-7 and V is TRBV6-6; 7 positions match TRBD1. Trimming took 0 bases from V and 3 from J; bases not matched to a gene: 2. The germline V gene encodes CDR1 MNHNY and CDR2 SVGAGI (reference sequence). The CDR3 is made up of 14 amino acids.

The chain uses TRBV11-2 and TRBJ1-2; D uncertain. Per germline, CDR1 SGHAT and CDR2 FQNNGV. Trimming shortened V by 5 bases and J by 8 bases, and 9 bases separated the two germline ends. The CDR3 spans 11 residues. Here the CDR3 reads CASSHDLGYTF. Here the CDR3 DNA reads TGTGCCAGCAGCCATGATCTAGGCTACACCTTC.

The chain employs TRBV9 and TRBJ1-1; 7 positions match TRBD1. Trimming at V came to 4 bases and at J to 4 bases, leaving 7 bases not matched to a gene. Germline V gene sequence: CDR1 SGDLS, CDR2 YYNGEE. The CDR3 totals 14 residues. CDR3 bases: TGTGCCAGCAGCCCTGGGACAGATAGCACTGAAGCTTTCTTT. Amino acid sequence: CASSPGTDSTEAFF.

This clone was counted a few times. The chain links TRBV6-5 to TRBJ1-2; D is perhaps TRBD1 (6 bases). Trimming left V 2 bases short and J 4 bases short, with 14 bases between. This CDR3 spans 15 amino acids. The V gene's germline CDR1 is MNHEY and CDR2 SVGAGI. CDR3 DNA: TGTGCCAGCAGTTACGAAAGGACAGCCTCCTATGGCTACACCTTC. Protein product: CASSYERTASYGYTF.

The rearrangement joins TRBV5-6 to TRBJ2-7; TRBD2 agrees at 13 bases. The CDR3 runs 15 residues. Germline V CDR1 and CDR2: SGHDT, YYEEEE. Losses at the gene ends were 3 bases for V and 3 bases for J; bases not matched to a gene: 3. The chain's CDR3 is CASSSRLAGGYEQYF. As DNA, the CDR3 is TGTGCCAGCAGCTCCCGACTAGCGGGGGGCTACGAGCAGTACTTC.

This clone was picked up a small number of times. The rearrangement links TRBV7-6 to TRBJ1-1; D unclear. The CDR3 loop spans 12 amino acids. Trimming cost V 2 bases and J 9 bases, with 10 bases left between them. The germline CDR1 and CDR2 sequences are SGHVS and FNYEAQ. The chain's CDR3 is CASSLWAEKAFF. The CDR3 coding sequence is TGTGCCAGCAGCTTATGGGCAGAAAAAGCTTTCTTT.

V usage is TRBV6-1 and J usage is TRBJ2-1, with D hard to call. The V gene's germline CDR1 is MNHNS and CDR2 SASEGT. The ends were cut back, 6 bases at V and 7 bases at J, with 10 bases in the middle. The CDR3 is made up of 12 amino acids. The CDR3 here is CASSKRRNEQFF. The CDR3, as DNA: TGTGCCAGCAGCAAAAGGCGGAATGAGCAGTTCTTC.

The rearrangement joins TRBV19 to TRBJ2-1; TRBD2 agrees at 10 bases. This CDR3 comprises 19 residues. With V trimmed by 4 bases and J by 6 bases, 18 bases remained unmatched. Germline loops: CDR1 LNHDA, CDR2 SQIVND (reference sequence). The CDR3 region is CASSTRTARLAGVTNEQFF. In DNA form, the CDR3 reads TGTGCCAGTAGTACCAGGACAGCCAGACTAGCGGGTGTTACCAATGAGCAGTTCTTC.

Worth noting for this clone: At the DNA level, this CDR3 is encoded by other sequences in the same sample as well. The chain employs TRBV30 and TRBJ1-5; D perhaps matches TRBD1 (6 bases). The CDR3 has 13 amino acids. Germline-derived CDR1 and CDR2 are GTSNPN and SVGIG (reference sequence). V was trimmed by 2 bases and J by 2 bases, leaving 7 bases between them. The CDR3 spells CAWSRQGNQPQHF. As DNA, the CDR3 is TGTGCCTGGAGTCGACAGGGCAATCAGCCCCAGCATTTT.

The J gene is TRBJ2-3, the V gene TRBV5-4; tentatively, D is TRBD1 (7 bases). CDR3 length: 16 amino acids. Germline assignment: CDR1 SGHNT and CDR2 YYREEE (reference sequence). The V end was cut by 0 bases, the J end by 0 bases, with 11 bases between. CDR3 sequence reads: CASSLETGTSTDTQYF. DNA for the CDR3: TGTGCCAGCAGCTTGGAGACAGGGACTAGCACAGATACGCAGTATTTT.

This clone was seen only once. The CDR3 DNA reads TGTGCCAGCAGCTTATACTCAGATACGCAGTATTTT. Translation: CASSLYSDTQYF. This chain links TRBV11-1 with TRBJ2-3; no definite D call. The ends were cut back, 2 bases at V and 4 bases at J, with 4 bases in the middle. Germline loops: CDR1 SGHAT, CDR2 FQDESV (reference sequence). The CDR3 is 12 residues long.